Listed here is a single T cell receptor beta chain. Between the trimmed V and J ends, which lost 6 bases and 10 bases, there was a span of 16 bases. The CDR3 has 13 residues. Germline loops: CDR1 SQVTM, CDR2 ANQGSEA. These data come from a study of OX40 agonist ivuxolimab in advanced cancers. The method was immunoSEQ multiplex PCR; TCRdb's version includes in-frame clones alone and lacks a portion of them. This sample has about 80,000 clones, with 92% found just once. Sequencing used CD4+ or CD8+ T cells sorted from blood, obtained in a trial of the OX40 agonist ivuxolimab. The chain is built from TRBV29-1 and TRBJ1-6, with D tentatively TRBD1 (5 bases). This TCR derives from an adult with an advanced solid tumor such as melanoma, head and neck, liver or kidney cancer. CDR3 residues: CSVGQGEGSPLHF. For the CDR3, the DNA is TGCAGCGTGGGGCAGGGAGAGGGCTCACCCCTCCACTTT. Looking up the rest from reference TRBV29-1 and TRBJ1-6 gives the full variable domain: SAVISQKPSRDICQRGTSLTIQCQVDSQVTMMFWYRQQPGQSLTLIATANQGSEATYESGFVIDKFPISRPNLTFSTLTVSNMSPEDSSIYLCSVGQGEGSPLHFGNGTRLTVT.